The clone carrying this T cell receptor beta chain was seen a handful of times. The data are from a study of CD8 T cells in ankylosing spondylitis. The germline V gene encodes CDR1 SEHNR and CDR2 FQNEAQ (reference sequence). The CDR3 runs to 16 residues. V gave up 5 bases and J gave up 2 bases, with 15 bases separating them. MiXCR was run by TCRdb on the 5' RACE reads, yielding one entry per CDR3 protein. The table has under 200,000 distinct CDR3 sequences, 9.8% seen once. The receptor was isolated from a female donor with ankylosing spondylitis or in good health (not recorded which). The specimen was blood, either unsorted or a sorted T cell fraction (not recorded which). The V and J genes are TRBV7-9 and TRBJ2-2, with D maybe TRBD1 (5 bases). CDR3 sequence (DNA): TGTGCCAGCAGCCTTCTTAGGACACGCAACACCGGGGAGCTGTTTTTT. Translation: CASSLLRTRNTGELFF.